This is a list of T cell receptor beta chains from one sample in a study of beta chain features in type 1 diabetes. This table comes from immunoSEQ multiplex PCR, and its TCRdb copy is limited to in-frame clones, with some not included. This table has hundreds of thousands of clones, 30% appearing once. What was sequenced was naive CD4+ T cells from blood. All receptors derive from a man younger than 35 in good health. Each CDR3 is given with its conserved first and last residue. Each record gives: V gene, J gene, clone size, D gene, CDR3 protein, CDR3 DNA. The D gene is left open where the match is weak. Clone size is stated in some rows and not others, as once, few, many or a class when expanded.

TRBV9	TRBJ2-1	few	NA	CASSERTLFSEQFF	TGTGCCAGCAGCGAGAGGACTCTCTTTAGTGAGCAGTTCTTC
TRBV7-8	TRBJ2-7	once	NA	CASSLSVGHLYEQYF	TGTGCCAGCAGCTTAAGTGTTGGACACCTTTACGAGCAGTACTTC
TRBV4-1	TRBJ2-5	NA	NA	CASSQDSPSWTQYF	TGCGCCAGCAGCCAGGACAGTCCTTCGTGGACCCAGTACTTC
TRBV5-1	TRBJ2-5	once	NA	CASSLVAGAETQYF	TGCGCCAGCAGCTTGGTTGCAGGGGCGGAGACCCAGTACTTC
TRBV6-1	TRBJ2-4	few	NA	CASSGSGALAKNIQYF	TGTGCCAGCAGTGGTAGCGGAGCACTAGCCAAAAACATTCAGTACTTC
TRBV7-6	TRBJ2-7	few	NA	CASSYYEQYF	TGTGCCAGCAGTTACTACGAGCAGTACTTC
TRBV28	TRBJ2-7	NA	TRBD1	CASRETGSYEQYF	TGTGCCAGCAGAGAGACAGGGAGCTACGAGCAGTACTTC
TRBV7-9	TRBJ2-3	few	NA	CASSGRTGTDTQYF	TGTGCCAGCAGCGGCCGGACAGGCACAGATACGCAGTATTTT
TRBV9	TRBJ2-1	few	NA	CASSGWAGIGEQFF	TGTGCCAGCAGCGGGTGGGCGGGGATAGGTGAGCAGTTCTTC
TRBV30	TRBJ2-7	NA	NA	CAWSVLLEQYF	TGTGCCTGGAGTGTATTGTTGGAGCAGTACTTC
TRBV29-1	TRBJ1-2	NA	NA	CSVGGEGHGYTF	TGCAGCGTTGGAGGAGAGGGCCATGGCTACACCTTC
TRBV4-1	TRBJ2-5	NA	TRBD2	CASSPQSGRGQETQYF	TGCGCCAGCAGCCCGCAGAGCGGGAGGGGACAAGAGACCCAGTACTTC
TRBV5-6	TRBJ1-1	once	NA	CASSFNPTGSPPEAFF	TGTGCCAGCAGCTTCAACCCTACAGGGTCTCCCCCTGAAGCTTTCTTT
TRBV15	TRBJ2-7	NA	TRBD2	CATSNPLGLARSYEQYF	TGTGCCACCAGCAACCCCCTGGGACTAGCGCGCTCCTACGAGCAGTACTTC
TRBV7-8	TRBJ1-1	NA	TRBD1	CASSFSGGWNTEAFF	TGTGCCAGCAGCTTCTCAGGGGGTTGGAACACTGAAGCTTTCTTT
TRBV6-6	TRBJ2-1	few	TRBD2	CASSEREGRDNEQFF	TGTGCCAGCAGTGAGCGGGAGGGCCGAGACAATGAGCAGTTCTTC
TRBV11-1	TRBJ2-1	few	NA	CASSFRDVGLGEQFF	TGTGCCAGCAGCTTCCGGGACGTCGGATTGGGAGAGCAGTTCTTC
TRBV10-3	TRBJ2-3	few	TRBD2	CAISDNLAGTDTQYF	TGTGCCATCAGTGATAACCTAGCGGGCACAGATACGCAGTATTTT
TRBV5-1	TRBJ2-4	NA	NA	CASSLEGTGNIQYF	TGCGCCAGCAGCTTGGAAGGGACGGGGAACATTCAGTACTTC
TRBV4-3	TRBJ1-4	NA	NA	CASSQAGTTNEKLFF	TGCGCCAGCAGCCAAGCTGGCACAACTAATGAAAAACTGTTTTTT
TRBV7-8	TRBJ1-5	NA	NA	CASSATVGGRDQPQHF	TGTGCCAGCAGCGCCACAGTCGGGGGAAGGGATCAGCCCCAGCATTTT
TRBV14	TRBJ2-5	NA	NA	CASSGQLQETQYF	TGTGCCAGCAGCGGACAACTCCAAGAGACCCAGTACTTC
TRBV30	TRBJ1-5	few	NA	CAWSVDSNQPQHF	TGTGCCTGGAGTGTGGACAGCAATCAGCCCCAGCATTTT
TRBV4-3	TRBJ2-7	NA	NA	CASSQDHSSYEQYF	TGCGCCAGCAGCCAAGATCACAGTTCGTACGAGCAGTACTTC
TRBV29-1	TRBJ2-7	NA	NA	CSVDAGDDEQYF	TGCAGCGTTGATGCAGGGGACGACGAGCAGTACTTC
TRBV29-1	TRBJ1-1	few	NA	CSVGNPEEAFF	TGCAGCGTGGGGAACCCGGAAGAAGCTTTCTTT
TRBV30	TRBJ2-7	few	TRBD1	CAWSPPGQRFYEQYF	TGTGCCTGGAGCCCACCGGGACAGAGATTCTACGAGCAGTACTTC
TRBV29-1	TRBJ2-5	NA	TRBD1	CSVKQGWETQYF	TGCAGCGTGAAACAGGGGTGGGAGACCCAGTACTTC
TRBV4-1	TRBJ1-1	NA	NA	CASSHAGKRNTEAFF	TGCGCCAGCAGCCATGCGGGGAAGAGGAACACTGAAGCTTTCTTT
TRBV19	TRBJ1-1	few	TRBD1	CASSPGTAKDTEAFF	TGTGCCAGTAGTCCGGGGACAGCAAAAGACACTGAAGCTTTCTTT
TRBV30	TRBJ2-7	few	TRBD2	CASQGTSGRYGQYF	TGTGCCTCGCAAGGGACTAGCGGGAGGTACGGGCAGTACTTC
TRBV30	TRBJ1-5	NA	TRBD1	CAWSRQGDQPQHF	TGTGCCTGGAGTAGACAGGGGGATCAGCCCCAGCATTTT
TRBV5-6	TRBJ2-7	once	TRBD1	CASSGTGPYEQYF	TGTGCCAGCAGCGGGACAGGCCCCTACGAGCAGTACTTC
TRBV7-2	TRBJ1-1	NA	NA	CASSKQGNTEAFF	TGTGCCAGCAGCAAACAGGGAAACACTGAAGCTTTCTTT
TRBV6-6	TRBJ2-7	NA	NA	CASSYGRYEQYF	TGTGCCAGCAGTTACGGCCGCTACGAGCAGTACTTC
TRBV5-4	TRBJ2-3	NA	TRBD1	CASSPGQPTDTQYF	TGTGCCAGCAGCCCGGGACAGCCCACAGATACGCAGTATTTT
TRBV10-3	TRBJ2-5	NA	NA	CAISARGETQYF	TGTGCCATCAGTGCCCGAGGAGAGACCCAGTACTTC
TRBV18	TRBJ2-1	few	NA	CASSPQRAYNEQFF	TGTGCCAGCTCACCACAGAGGGCCTACAATGAGCAGTTCTTC
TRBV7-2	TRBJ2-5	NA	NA	CASSSAGETQYF	TGTGCCAGCAGCTCGGCCGGGGAGACCCAGTACTTC
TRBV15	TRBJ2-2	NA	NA	CATSRVAPGELFF	TGTGCCACCAGCAGAGTGGCTCCCGGGGAGCTGTTTTTT
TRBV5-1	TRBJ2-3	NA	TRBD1	CASTGTGTDTQYF	TGCGCCAGCACCGGGACAGGCACAGATACGCAGTATTTT
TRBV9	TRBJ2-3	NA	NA	CASSTLVVTDTQYF	TGTGCCAGCAGCACCCTGGTGGTCACAGATACGCAGTATTTT
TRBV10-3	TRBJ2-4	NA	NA	CAISEGALAKNIQYF	TGTGCCATCAGTGAGGGGGCGCTGGCCAAAAACATTCAGTACTTC
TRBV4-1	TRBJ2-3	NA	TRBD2	CASSRGLAGVKGTDTQYF	TGCGCCAGCAGCCGAGGACTAGCGGGAGTTAAGGGCACAGATACGCAGTATTTT
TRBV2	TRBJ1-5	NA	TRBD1	CASHGTVNQPQHF	TGTGCCAGCCACGGGACAGTTAATCAGCCCCAGCATTTT
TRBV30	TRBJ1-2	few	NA	CAHGGHYGYTF	TGTGCCCATGGGGGTCACTATGGCTACACCTTC
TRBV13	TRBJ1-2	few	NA	CASSLAPGVNYGYTF	TGTGCCAGCAGCTTAGCGCCAGGGGTCAACTATGGCTACACCTTC
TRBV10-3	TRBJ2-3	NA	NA	CAISVTDTQYF	TGTGCCATCAGTGTCACAGATACGCAGTATTTT
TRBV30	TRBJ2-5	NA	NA	CAWRKRETQYF	TGTGCCTGGAGAAAACGTGAGACCCAGTACTTC
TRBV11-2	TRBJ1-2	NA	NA	CASMGHGYGYTF	TGTGCCAGCATGGGACACGGCTATGGCTACACCTTC
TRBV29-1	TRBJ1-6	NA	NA	CSVRTSLNSPLHF	TGCAGCGTTCGGACTTCCCTTAATTCACCCCTCCACTTT
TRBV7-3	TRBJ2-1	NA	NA	CASSSGTDSYNEQFF	TGTGCCAGCAGCTCCGGGACTGACTCCTACAATGAGCAGTTCTTC
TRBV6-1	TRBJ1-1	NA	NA	CASSTRAGETEAFF	TGTGCCAGCAGCACCCGGGCAGGGGAGACTGAAGCTTTCTTT
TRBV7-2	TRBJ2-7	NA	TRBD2	CASSSGTAYYEQYF	TGTGCCAGCAGCAGCGGGACTGCATACTACGAGCAGTACTTC
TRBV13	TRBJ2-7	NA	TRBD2	CASSPLASGSYEQYF	TGTGCCAGCAGTCCCTTAGCTAGCGGGAGTTACGAGCAGTACTTC